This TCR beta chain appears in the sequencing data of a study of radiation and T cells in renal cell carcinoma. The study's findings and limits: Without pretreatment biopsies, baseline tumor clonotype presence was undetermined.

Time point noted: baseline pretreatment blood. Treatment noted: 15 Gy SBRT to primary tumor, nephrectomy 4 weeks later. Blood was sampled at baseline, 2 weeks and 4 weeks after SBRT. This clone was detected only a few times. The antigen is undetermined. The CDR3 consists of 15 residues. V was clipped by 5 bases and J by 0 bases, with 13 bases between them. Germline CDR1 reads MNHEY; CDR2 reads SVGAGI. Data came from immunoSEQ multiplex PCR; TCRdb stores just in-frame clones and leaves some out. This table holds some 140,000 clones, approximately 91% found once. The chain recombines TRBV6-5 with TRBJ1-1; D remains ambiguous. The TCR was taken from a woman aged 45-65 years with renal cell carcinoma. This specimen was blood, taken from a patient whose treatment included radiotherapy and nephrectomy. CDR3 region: CASSLMTNMNTEAFF. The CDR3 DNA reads TGTGCCAGCAGTCTGATGACAAACATGAACACTGAAGCTTTCTTT.